Shown below are 29 T cell receptor beta chains from a single sample sequenced in a study of blood T cell repertoires in COVID-19. The data were produced by immunoSEQ multiplex PCR, yet TCRdb's version contains in-frame clones alone and is incomplete. Of almost 250,000 clones detected, around nine tenths appear once; the ten largest clones hold approximately 4.2%. Sequenced material: PBMCs or T cells enriched from blood (not recorded which). These receptor sequences come from a young woman who had recovered from COVID-19.

This clone was counted once. The rearrangement links TRBV5-4 to TRBJ2-1; 13 bases are shared with TRBD2. The junction had 4 bases not matched to a gene; V was cut back by 3 bases and J by 7 bases. CDR1 is SGHNT, CDR2 YYREEE, per germline (reference sequence). The CDR3 spans 15 residues. The CDR3 loop reads CASSSGTSGTNEQFF. DNA for the CDR3: TGTGCCAGCAGCTCCGGGACTAGCGGGACTAATGAGCAGTTCTTC. Based on the CDR3 plus reference TRBV5-4 and TRBJ2-1, the full variable domain is ETGVTQSPTHLIKTRGQQVTLRCSSQSGHNTVSWYQQALGQGPQFIFQYYREEENGRGNFPPRFSGLQFPNYSSELNVNALELDDSALYLCASSSGTSGTNEQFFGPGTRLTVL.

This clone was counted between two and nine times. This chain joins TRBV10-3 and TRBJ1-2, with 7 bases fitting TRBD1. The CDR3 has 13 residues. Per germline, CDR1 ENHRY and CDR2 SYGVKD. V lost 6 bases to trimming and J lost 5 bases; unmatched junction nucleotides: 6. The CDR3 DNA reads as TGTGCCATCAGAGAGACAGGGAGTTATGGCTACACCTTC. Amino acid sequence: CAIRETGSYGYTF.

The chain recombines TRBV19 with TRBJ1-4; 10 bases fit TRBD1. Germline assignment: CDR1 LNHDA and CDR2 SQIVND (reference sequence). There are 15 residues in the CDR3. J gave up 7 bases and V 6 bases, and 8 bases lay outside the gene matches. For the CDR3, the DNA is TGTGCCAGTAGCCACACGGACAGGGGGTTTGAAAAACTGTTTTTT. Protein product: CASSHTDRGFEKLFF.

The chain links TRBV28 to TRBJ1-2; 10 bases are shared with TRBD1. Trimming took 6 bases from V and 5 from J; bases not matched to a gene: 9. This CDR3 spans 15 amino acids. Germline V lookup: CDR1 MDHEN, CDR2 SYDVKM. The CDR3 sequence is CASRAPGQGTYGYTF. CDR3 in DNA: TGTGCCAGCAGGGCTCCGGGACAGGGGACTTATGGCTACACCTTC.

CDR3 amino acids: CASRTGGQPQHF. In DNA, the CDR3 is TGTGCCAGTAGGACAGGTGGTCAGCCCCAGCATTTT. The chain joins TRBV19 to TRBJ1-5; tentative D call: TRBD1 (6 bases). V gave up 6 bases and J gave up 6 bases, with 9 bases separating them. The CDR3 contains 12 residues. Germline values: CDR1 LNHDA, CDR2 SQIVND (reference sequence).

The chain couples TRBV28 to TRBJ2-7, with 8 bases that match TRBD2. CDR3 length: 14 residues. Germline CDR1 and CDR2: MDHEN and SYDVKM. The junction had 5 bases not matched to a gene; V was cut back by 5 bases and J by 2 bases. The CDR3 region has the DNA TGTGCCAGCAGTCCTCCGCGGGAGGCCTACGAGCAGTACTTC. Translation gives CASSPPREAYEQYF.

This chain links TRBV14 with TRBJ1-2; no reliable D call. V was pared by 1 base and J by 8 bases, with 5 bases between. The CDR3 loop spans 11 amino acids. The germline gives CDR1 SGHDN, CDR2 FVKESK. The chain's CDR3 is CASSQGGGYTF. CDR3 sequence (DNA): TGTGCCAGCAGCCAAGGCGGGGGCTACACCTTC.

V and J are TRBV7-8 and TRBJ1-6, with 8 nucleotides matching TRBD1. The V and J ends lost 1 base and 7 bases, in that order; junction bases with no gene match: 3. CDR3 length equals 15 residues. The germline CDR1 and CDR2 sequences are SGHVS and FQNEAQ. The CDR3 is CASSLGTGLNSPLHF. The CDR3 nucleotides read TGTGCCAGCAGCTTAGGGACAGGGTTAAATTCACCCCTCCACTTT.

V gene TRBV29-1 combines with J gene TRBJ2-1, with 9 bases identical to TRBD2. The germline CDR1 and CDR2 sequences are SQVTM and ANQGSEA. CDR3 length: 13 residues. Germline trimming cut 4 bases from V and 5 bases from J; bases unmatched to any gene: 3. The CDR3: CSVGAGGNNEQFF. The CDR3 DNA reads as TGCAGCGTTGGGGCGGGAGGGAACAATGAGCAGTTCTTC.

This clone was picked up a small number of times. The chain employs TRBV19 and TRBJ1-5; maybe TRBD1 (5 bases). This CDR3 spans 12 amino acids. Germline V lookup: CDR1 LNHDA, CDR2 SQIVND (reference sequence). Trimming took off 6 bases at V and 6 bases at J, with 9 bases between the two ends. In DNA form, the CDR3 reads TGTGCCAGTAGGCAGGGAGGTCAGCCCCAGCATTTT. Its translation: CASRQGGQPQHF.

The chain recombines TRBV7-2 with TRBJ1-1, with a tentative D call TRBD1 (6 bases). V gave up 2 bases and J gave up 1 base, with 8 bases separating them. Germline V gene data show CDR1 as SGHTA and CDR2 as FQGNSA. The CDR3 loop spans 14 amino acids. CDR3 in DNA: TGTGCCAGCAGCTTATCCAGGGGGAACACTGAAGCTTTCTTT. Translation: CASSLSRGNTEAFF.

This sequence joins TRBV7-8 and TRBJ2-7; 8 bases are a match to TRBD2. Germline V gene data show CDR1 as SGHVS and CDR2 as FQNEAQ. The J segment lost 7 bases and the V segment lost 1 base, leaving 6 bases of the junction unmatched. The CDR3 runs 14 residues. The CDR3 loop reads CASSLGSGSQEQYF. The CDR3 region has the DNA TGTGCCAGCAGCTTAGGCAGCGGGAGTCAGGAGCAGTACTTC.

Remarks on this clone: The same CDR3 arises from other DNA sequences in this sample as well. The V call is TRBV28, the J call TRBJ2-7; 15 bases line up with TRBD2. V lost 5 bases and J lost 3; bases outside the gene matches: 5. CDR3 length equals 16 residues. Germline loops: CDR1 MDHEN, CDR2 SYDVKM. DNA for the CDR3: TGTGCCAGCAGTCCTCCGGGACTAGCGGGAGGCTACGAGCAGTACTTC. Translated: CASSPPGLAGGYEQYF.

CDR3 bases: TGTGCCTCATCGACATCTTTATCGAATCAGCCCCAGCATTTT. This translates into CASSTSLSNQPQHF. V and J are TRBV30 and TRBJ1-5, with D uncertain. Trimming cost V 7 bases and J 4 bases, with 17 bases left between them. In germline, CDR1 is GTSNPN, CDR2 SVGIG (reference sequence). This CDR3 is 14 amino acids long.

The V and J genes are TRBV3-1 (or the pseudogene TRBV3-2) and TRBJ1-1; D unresolved. Trimming cost V 0 bases and J 1 base, with 9 bases left between them. The germline CDR1 and CDR2 sequences are LGHDT and YNNKEL (reference sequence). CDR3 length: 15 residues. DNA for the CDR3: TGTGCCAGCAGCCAAGAGAGGGTGCAGAACACTGAAGCTTTCTTT. Protein: CASSQERVQNTEAFF.

The chain joins TRBV27 to TRBJ1-6; 9 bases match TRBD1. The CDR3 sequence is 15 residues long. Germline V gene sequence: CDR1 MNHEY, CDR2 SMNVEV (reference sequence). With 4 bases clipped from V and 11 bases from J, the junction kept 9 bases outside the gene matches. The DNA for the CDR3 is TGTGCCAGCAGTTCCTCCGGGACAGGGTGGACACCCCTCCACTTT. Encoded protein: CASSSSGTGWTPLHF.

The gene calls are TRBV7-2 and TRBJ2-1; 7 bases agree with TRBD1. Germline lookup yields CDR1 SGHTA and CDR2 FQGNSA. J lost 2 bases, V lost 10 bases, and 11 bases had no gene match. CDR3 size: 15 residues. CDR3 amino acids: CATSSGTDPYNEQFF. In nucleotides, the CDR3 is TGTGCCACCTCTTCCGGGACAGATCCCTACAATGAGCAGTTCTTC.

The J gene is TRBJ2-5, the V gene TRBV7-2; D gene unclear. This CDR3 is built from 13 residues. V lost 2 bases, J lost 5 bases, and 9 bases lay in between. Germline V gene lookup returns CDR1 SGHTA and CDR2 FQGNSA. The CDR3 here is CASSLRLLETQYF. CDR3 bases: TGTGCCAGCAGCTTAAGACTGTTGGAGACCCAGTACTTC. The full variable domain, in which reference TRBV7-2 and TRBJ2-5 provide the parts outside the CDR3, is GAGVSQSPSNKVTEKGKDVELRCDPISGHTALYWYRQSLGQGLEFLIYFQGNSAPDKSGLPSDRFSAERTGGSVSTLTIQRTQQEDSAVYLCASSLRLLETQYFGPGTRLLVL.

V gene TRBV20-1 combines with J gene TRBJ2-1; 10 bases align to TRBD2. CDR1 is DFQATT and CDR2 is SNEGSKA in the germline V gene (reference sequence). This CDR3 region has 19 residues. V shed 3 bases, J shed 7 bases, and the junction held 21 bases outside the gene matches. CDR3 sequence reads: CSASNLESQLAGAGNEQFF. CDR3 nucleotides: TGCAGTGCTAGTAACCTGGAATCCCAGCTAGCGGGAGCGGGTAATGAGCAGTTCTTC.

The chain uses TRBV7-6 and TRBJ2-2; TRBD2 might be the D (7 bases). V was cut by 5 bases and J by 7 bases, with 23 bases left in between. Germline lookup yields CDR1 SGHVS and CDR2 FNYEAQ. There are 17 residues in the CDR3. CDR3 sequence: CASSPGGGGSKVGELFF. The DNA for the CDR3 is TGTGCCAGCAGCCCTGGGGGCGGCGGGAGCAAGGTCGGGGAGCTGTTTTTT.

This sequence joins TRBV30 and TRBJ1-3; 11 bases agree with TRBD1. With 3 bases clipped from V and 0 bases from J, the junction kept 13 bases outside the gene matches. Germline V CDR1 and CDR2: GTSNPN, SVGIG (reference sequence). CDR3 length: 19 amino acids. CDR3 sequence reads: CAWRSWGQGVPNSGNTIYF. The CDR3 coding sequence is TGTGCCTGGAGGAGTTGGGGACAGGGGGTCCCCAACTCTGGAAACACCATATATTTT.

The V call is TRBV4-1, the J call TRBJ2-1; D is possibly TRBD1 (6 bases). V lost 1 base and J 10 bases, leaving 17 bases between the germline ends. Germline lookup yields CDR1 MGHRA and CDR2 YSYEKL. There are 15 residues in the CDR3. The CDR3 DNA follows: TGCGCCAGCAGCCAAGTTTTGGGCGCAGGGGTCGAGCAGTTCTTC. Translating gives CASSQVLGAGVEQFF.

CDR3 in amino acids: CASSQVTYYNEKLFF. CDR3 nucleotides: TGCGCCAGCAGCCAAGTTACATATTATAATGAAAAACTGTTTTTT. The chain employs TRBV4-1 and TRBJ1-4; D is uncertain. Trimming left V 1 base short and J 4 bases short, with 10 bases between. The CDR3 consists of 15 residues. CDR1 and CDR2 (germline): MGHRA, YSYEKL.

This chain links TRBV7-9 with TRBJ2-7; D possibly corresponds to TRBD1 (6 bases). Germline CDR1 SEHNR, CDR2 FQNEAQ (reference sequence). This CDR3 comprises 15 residues. V dropped 4 bases and J dropped 2 bases, with 15 bases sitting between them. In nucleotides, the CDR3 is TGTGCCAGCAGCTCTAGGGACACTAATACCTACGAGCAGTACTTC. Its translation is CASSSRDTNTYEQYF.

The chain joins TRBV28 to TRBJ1-1; TRBD1 might be the D (6 bases). The germline V gene encodes CDR1 MDHEN and CDR2 SYDVKM. The V end was cut by 7 bases, the J end by 10 bases, with 19 bases between. This CDR3 region has 13 residues. The CDR3 reads CASTLTNLGGAFF. CDR3 in DNA: TGTGCCAGCACCCTAACAAACCTAGGGGGAGCTTTCTTT.

This rearrangement joins TRBV4-3 to TRBJ2-3; the match to TRBD1 covers 7 bases. Germline V gene lookup returns CDR1 LGHNA and CDR2 YSLEER. The CDR3 is 15 residues long. Trimming at V came to 4 bases and at J to 3 bases, leaving 7 bases not matched to a gene. The CDR3 DNA follows: TGCGCCAGCAGCCCTCAGGGGGTTTCGACAGATACGCAGTATTTT. Protein sequence: CASSPQGVSTDTQYF.

The chain has TRBV6-2 or TRBV6-3 and TRBJ2-2, with TRBD2 matching 7 bases. The V gene end was trimmed by 6 bases and the J gene end by 6 bases; junction bases not matched to a gene: 13. The CDR3 has 16 amino acids. Germline CDR1 is MNHEY and CDR2 is SVGEGT. As DNA, the CDR3 is TGTGCCAGCAGCCCCGAGCGGGGTTTTATTCCCGGGGAGCTGTTTTTT. Its protein is CASSPERGFIPGELFF.

V and J are TRBV19 and TRBJ1-2; D is uncertain. The CDR3 is 12 amino acids. The V end was cut by 8 bases, the J end by 6 bases, with 13 bases between. Germline CDR1 and CDR2: LNHDA and SQIVND (reference sequence). The CDR3 loop is CASSRGIDGYTF. CDR3 in DNA: TGTGCCAGTTCTCGGGGAATAGATGGCTACACCTTC.

The chain carries TRBV28 and TRBJ2-1; D unresolved. The V end lost 5 bases, the J end lost 1 base, and 12 bases lay between the germline ends. Looked up from germline, CDR1 is MDHEN and CDR2 is SYDVKM. This CDR3 region has 15 residues. CDR3 coding DNA: TGTGCCAGCAGTCATGCTTTACTTTCCTACAATGAGCAGTTCTTC. Protein product: CASSHALLSYNEQFF.